Detailed here is one TCR beta chain. Its antigen has not been determined. Base qualities are not recorded, but no much larger clone differs from it by a single base. To prepare the library, the immunoSEQ multiplex PCR assay was applied. The multiplex PCR relied on a mix of 60 forward primers for TCR Vbeta segments and 13 reverse primers for TCR Jbeta segments. The CDR3 region of rearranged TCR beta genes was amplified from genomic DNA by a multiplex PCR assay. The amplified TCR beta libraries were sequenced on the Illumina HiSeq System as 87-base-pair reads. The original methods were these. Across the 500 to 700 repertoires, a later analysis counted approximately 83 million unique TCR beta chains, around 11 million of which were shared by at least two donors. Raw reads were error-corrected and collapsed into unique sequences by a nearest-neighbor algorithm in which closely related sequences were merged to remove PCR and sequencing errors. Alignment of CDR3 sequences to IMGT reference sequences was used to assign V, D and J gene segments. For a sequence to be retained, at least a six-nucleotide match to both a V gene segment and a J gene segment was required. A rearrangement was called productive if the CDR3 had no stop codons and remained in frame with V and J, and every other rearrangement was called non-productive. CDR3 was defined according to IMGT convention as the region running from the second conserved V-encoded cysteine to the conserved J-encoded phenylalanine. The earlier analysis of some 540 of the donors excluded any sequence lacking an unambiguous match to a single V gene segment. An earlier analysis of 587 of the donors called V segments functional above 56.7% productive rearrangements and segregating when the between-donor standard deviation exceeded 5%. A statistical classification framework was built to diagnose cytomegalovirus status from the catalog of TCR beta chain sequences. A later analysis assigned V and J genes by comparing TCR nucleotide sequences with IMGT/GENE-DB human TR gene sequences. A later analysis assigned CDR3 sequences and most-parsimonious VDJ recombination scenarios with the TCRdist pipeline. A later analysis defined each TCR beta chain by its CDR3 amino acid sequence plus V-gene family, and excluded reads lacking a unique V-gene family. In a later analysis, 550 to 650 highly shared, low-generation-probability nucleotide sequences were removed to address suspected cross-contamination and a sequencing artifact. A later analysis calculated a clonal expansion index for each public chain from normalized within-repertoire ranks of inferred template counts. In a later analysis, generation probabilities were computed with a VDJ recombination model fitted to out-of-frame rearrangements, and the resulting probabilities were checked against IGoR. Hypergeometric tests were used in a later analysis to score TCR-TCR, TCR-HLA and TCR-CMV co-occurrence, with a repertoire-size bias correction applied to the TCR pairs. To estimate false discovery rates, a later analysis permuted the HLA or CMV assignments 20 times. In a later analysis, co-occurring TCRs were grouped using DBSCAN, with TCRdist sequence similarity added in when clustering inside HLA-allele-positive subsets. Co-occurrence clustering excluded repertoires with fewer than 30,000 or more than 120,000 public chains, plus five with anomalous nucleotide sharing. TCRdb retrieved this table from immuneACCESS and kept in-frame rearrangements only. Not all clones are present; in checked studies, unresolved V genes account for under half, and no reason is known for the remainder. That table furnishes V, J and clone size, whereas the DNA furnished D and trimming. The sample includes 130,000 or so clones, with about three quarters observed a single time. Approximately 4% of the sample goes to the ten largest clones.

The data stem from a study of cytomegalovirus exposure and HLA in healthy donors (TCRdb year 2017). About the investigation overall: An earlier analysis of 550 to 700 of the donors reported roughly 270 Gb of sequence data and 100 million to 130 million unique TCR beta sequences from some 180 million T cells. A later analysis re-analyzed previously published TCR beta repertoires from approximately 700 donors and added high-resolution HLA genotyping to study TCR occurrence patterns. Every discovery cohort repertoire had been produced on one sequencing platform. A later genetic analysis took genome-wide SNP genotypes for about 60% of the roughly 670 donors and used that subset as a discovery cohort. The T cell repertoires of some 700 subjects were profiled by immunosequencing and related to cytomegalovirus serostatus. Typing coverage varied by locus: 629-630 donors for A, B, C, DRB1 and DQB1; approximately 560 for DQA1; approximately 610 for DPA1; approximately 490 for DPB1. Along with the approximately 700-subject first cohort, a separate validation cohort of some 130 different subjects was used. Across under 500 genotyped donors of the cohort, an average of approximately 240,000 unique TCR beta nucleotide sequences per donor were sequenced, and about a sixth of those sequences were non-productive. HLA typing included class I and class II loci at four-digit resolution. A handful of DR-DQ haplotypes were treated as single units for association and clustering because of strong linkage in the cohort. The study aimed to test whether cataloging public T cell receptors could reveal signatures of past pathogen exposure. Around 320 gigabases of sequencing data and tens of millions of unique TCR sequences were included in an early release covering several hundred HLA-typed donors. Donor age, sex, ethnicity and CMV serostatus were collected together with the repertoire data. To predict cytomegalovirus infection status, the study brought together high-throughput TCR immunosequencing, statistical association of individual TCRs with disease status, and machine learning. Among the roughly 370 genotyped donors, around 81% belonged to the genetic ancestry cluster associated with self-reported Caucasian donors. Rather than drawing on any new phenotypic data, the later analysis identified candidate immune exposures from TCR beta sequences and the way those sequences occurred across donors. To decide whether each TCR beta V gene segment behaved as functional or pseudogenic, an earlier analysis of fewer than 750 of the donors relied on high-throughput TCR beta sequencing. The paper as a whole reports these results and caveats: Three of the identified cytomegalovirus-associated TCR beta chains were confirmed in vitro to be specific for cytomegalovirus antigens. Several of the top co-occurrence clusters appeared to be linked to parvovirus B19, influenza, CMV and Epstein-Barr virus, according to a later analysis. The only immune exposure information available for the cohort was CMV serostatus. A later analysis found that most CMV-associated TCR beta chains appeared HLA-restricted, with HLA associations seemingly driven largely by CMV exposure. When HLA alleles, especially DR and DQ, strongly co-occurred, TCR associations were difficult to assign to individual alleles. In a later analysis, the rate of TCR association differed among HLA loci, with DRB1 alleles having the most associated TCRs and HLA-C alleles having the fewest. Correlated functional status among segregating V segments might reflect linkage disequilibrium, but an unknown experimental factor could not be ruled out. The classifier was reported to diagnose cytomegalovirus status with high specificity and sensitivity in both the original cohort and the validation cohort. The cohort was sequenced for TCR beta chains only, and without alpha or paired-chain data the features that could be detected were limited. The authors suggested that the approach could potentially be generalized to other disease states and immunological phenotypes. Because counts were too low, roughly 18 rarely observed V segments, including chromosome 9 orphons, were left out of the earlier analysis of 500 to 650 of the donors. Some IMGT-functional V segments, including TRBV6-2 and TRBV6-3, could not be told apart with the 87-base-pair reads, so those segments were excluded. A later genetic analysis reported fewer N-insertions in productive TCRs among donors in an Asian-associated ancestry cluster than the approximately 700-donor mean. In the study, approximately 160 TCR beta chains were listed as associated with cytomegalovirus. A later analysis associated some 17,000 TCR beta sequences with specific HLA alleles at a false discovery rate of 0.05. Presence/absence analyses assumed roughly uniform sequencing depth across donors, an assumption that may not hold. A later genetic analysis associated a missense DCLRE1C variant with V-gene and J-gene trimming of TCR beta chains, and an independent cohort replicated the association. A group of highly shared sequence variants was considered likely to be a technical artifact of the sequencing pipeline. Across donors, most TCR sequences were observed very rarely, whereas some public TCRs were present in many individuals. A further reported finding was that TCR beta sequences accurately predicted the HLA-A and HLA-B alleles for most subjects in the first cohort. In an earlier analysis of approximately 600 of the donors, most TCR beta V segments were observed in productive rearrangements about 87% or about 30% of the time, broadly matching IMGT annotations. Because HLA typing was unavailable for some donors at each locus, only the typed subset was used in association tests. In a later analysis, HLA-associated TCR beta chains were found to be more clonally expanded and to have lower generation probabilities than equally common non-associated chains.

From a lookup of the germline V gene, CDR1 and CDR2 are SGDLS and YYNGEE. The CDR3, cysteine through phenylalanine, is 16 amino acids long. Only the CDR3 region is kept as DNA, spanning 48 bases read in frame from base 1. Unmatched junction bases come to 11, with V trimmed by 3 bases and J by 4 bases. The cohort comprised hundreds of healthy bone marrow donors. At the time of sampling, all cohort members were nominally healthy, though unrecorded immune exposures were likely present. The donor was CMV seropositive and belonged to the group of 270 or so seropositive cohort members. Each donor provided a peripheral blood sample, and peripheral blood mononuclear cells were used for TCR beta sequencing. The Qiagen DNeasy Blood Extraction Kit was used to extract genomic DNA from the blood cell samples.

Material: PBMCs. The sequence joins TRBV9 to TRBJ1-2; 8 central bases correspond to TRBD1. The receptor was isolated from a man aged 50 to 60 in good health and CMV-seropositive. The CDR3: CASSATPGQALYGYTF. The DNA sequence is as follows: TGTGCCAGCAGCGCCACTCCGGGACAGGCACTCTATGGCTACACCTTC.